Following are 3 T cell receptor beta chains from one sample sequenced in a study of T cells in Graves' hyperthyroidism and ophthalmopathy. Amplification yielded TCR beta CDR3 regions, with RNA transcripts as the source. Initially, a first-round RT-PCR of the TCR CDR3 employed the HTBI primer set. TCRdb redid the calling of the multiplex PCR reads with MiXCR, one entry per CDR3 protein. The repertoire consists of 500,000 or so distinct CDR3 sequences, with 15% to 20% occurring once and the leading ten covering around 28%. The sequenced sample was blood. Receptors originate from a woman aged 30 to 39 with Graves' ophthalmopathy.

There are many counts of this clonotype. The chain carries TRBV2 and TRBJ2-3, with D possibly being TRBD2 (5 bases). Germline-derived CDR1 and CDR2 are SNHLY and FYNNEI. The CDR3 runs to 12 residues. Trimming pared 7 bases from V and 5 bases from J, leaving 10 bases between. This chain's CDR3 is CASKTSGDTQYF. The CDR3 DNA sequence: TGTGCCAGCAAAACGAGCGGAGATACGCAGTATTTT.

This clonotype was seen ten or more times. This chain connects TRBV5-1 to TRBJ2-7, with 9 positions matching TRBD1. V was clipped by 1 base and J by 4 bases; unmatched bases: 9. From germline, CDR1 is SGHRS and CDR2 YFSETQ. The CDR3 length is 16 residues. CDR3 loop: CASSLSTGTGSYEQYF. DNA of the CDR3: TGCGCCAGCAGCTTGTCCACCGGGACAGGGTCATACGAGCAGTACTTC. The complete variable domain, with remaining parts taken from reference TRBV5-1 and TRBJ2-7, reads KAGVTQTPRYLIKTRGQQVTLSCSPISGHRSVSWYQQTPGQGLQFLFEYFSETQRNKGNFPGRFSGRQFSNSRSEMNVSTLELGDSALYLCASSLSTGTGSYEQYFGPGTRLTVT.

Many counts were recorded for this clonotype. The chain combines TRBV12-3 or TRBV12-4 with TRBJ2-1; 13 bases match TRBD2. The CDR3 consists of 23 residues. Trimming cost V 4 bases and J 5 bases; bases outside gene matches: 26. CDR3 DNA sequence: TGTGCCAGCAGTTCGAGAGTAGGGATTCGAGGACTAGCGGGGGACCCCAACGACAATGAGCAGTTCTTC. Its protein product is CASSSRVGIRGLAGDPNDNEQFF.